A selection of T cell receptor beta chains follows, all from one sample in a study of blood T cell repertoires in COVID-19. Here immunoSEQ multiplex PCR was the method, and the copy in TCRdb shows in-frame clones only, minus some. The sample lists approximately 300,000 clones, approximately 90% seen once, with approximately 4.2% in the top ten. Material for sequencing was peripheral blood. The receptors shown here come from a man aged 35-49 years with acute or convalescent COVID-19. The CDR3 runs from the conserved cysteine through the conserved F or W. D genes are given only for firm matches. Not every row has a clone size; where given, it reads once, few, many or a size class.

D | J | V | size | DNA | CDR3
TRBD1 | TRBJ2-2 | TRBV7-6 | . | TGTGCCAGCAGCCGCCACAGGGGAGAGCTGTTTTTT | CASSRHRGELFF
. | TRBJ2-1 | TRBV2 | . | TGTGCCAGCAGTGAAGCGCCAGGGGATATCGGGAATGAGCAGTTCTTC | CASSEAPGDIGNEQFF
TRBD1 | TRBJ1-2 | TRBV7-8 | . | TGTGCCAGCAGCTTAGTTTCGGGACAGGGTAACTATGGCTACACCTTC | CASSLVSGQGNYGYTF
. | TRBJ2-2 | TRBV11-3 | . | TGTGCCAGCAGCTTAAGTGAGCCCGGGGAGCTGTTTTTT | CASSLSEPGELFF
TRBD1 | TRBJ1-1 | TRBV9 | . | TGTGCCAGCAGCATAAGGGGACAGGGGGACACTGAAGCTTTCTTT | CASSIRGQGDTEAFF
TRBD1 | TRBJ2-3 | TRBV24-1 | . | TGTGCCACCTCAAGGGGGCTCACAGATACGCAGTATTTT | CATSRGLTDTQYF
. | TRBJ1-2 | TRBV6-5 | . | TGTGCCAGCAGTTACTCGAGGGAGTGGACCGGTGGCTACACCTTC | CASSYSREWTGGYTF
TRBD2 | TRBJ2-7 | TRBV6-6 | few | TGTGCCAGCAGTTACAGTGGGAGGGATGCAACCTACGAGCAGTACTTC | CASSYSGRDATYEQYF
. | TRBJ2-1 | TRBV19 | . | TGTGCCAGTAGTACTGTCAATGAGCAGTTCTTC | CASSTVNEQFF
TRBD1 | TRBJ1-4 | TRBV30 | . | TGTGCCTGGACCCTCCCGGGACAGGGAAAAAAACTGTTTTTT | CAWTLPGQGKKLFF
. | TRBJ1-4 | TRBV2 | . | TGTGCCAGCATAATGGGTCGGGGTAATGAAAAACTGTTTTTT | CASIMGRGNEKLFF
. | TRBJ1-1 | TRBV7-3 | . | TGTGCCAGCAGCCCTGTTCCGGGGGTTACTGAAGCTTTCTTT | CASSPVPGVTEAFF
TRBD1 | TRBJ1-2 | TRBV6-5 | . | TGTGCCAGCAGTTACTCCAGGGGGCACTATGGCTACACCTTC | CASSYSRGHYGYTF
TRBD1 | TRBJ2-3 | TRBV7-8 | . | TGTGCCAGCAGCCCATTACCCCAGGGGGCCCAGACAGATACGCAGTATTTT | CASSPLPQGAQTDTQYF
TRBD1 | TRBJ1-6 | TRBV5-4 | . | TGTGCCAGCAGCGTGACAGGGACCCATAATTCACCCCTCCACTTT | CASSVTGTHNSPLHF
TRBD1 | TRBJ2-5 | TRBV5-1 | . | TGCGCCAGCAGGAGGGACAGTAACCAAGAGACCCAGTACTTC | CASRRDSNQETQYF
. | TRBJ2-1 | TRBV6-6 | . | TGTGCCAGCAGTTATGGCAGAATCAATGAGCAGTTCTTC | CASSYGRINEQFF
. | TRBJ2-7 | TRBV11-2 | . | TGTGCCAGCAGCTTAATCGGAGAGATCTACGAGCAGTACTTC | CASSLIGEIYEQYF
. | TRBJ2-7 | TRBV12-3/TRBV12-4 | . | TGTGCCAGCAGTCAAGACAGATCTGAGCAGTACTTC | CASSQDRSEQYF
. | TRBJ1-2 | TRBV6-5 | once | TGTGCCAGCAGAGGGGATAACTTTTTCTATGGCTACACCTTC | CASRGDNFFYGYTF
. | TRBJ2-7 | TRBV5-1 | once | TGCGCCAGCAGCTTCGGTATTTGGACAGAAGGGTACGAGCAGTACTTC | CASSFGIWTEGYEQYF
. | TRBJ1-2 | TRBV5-8 | . | TGTGCCAGCACCCCCTGGGCAGGGGACTATGGCTACACCTTC | CASTPWAGDYGYTF
TRBD1 | TRBJ1-2 | TRBV9 | . | TGTGCCAGCAGCGACCCTCGGGACAGGTGGGTGAGAGGCTACACCTTC | CASSDPRDRWVRGYTF
TRBD1 | TRBJ2-1 | TRBV6-6 | . | TGTGCCAGCAGTTGGGACAGGGGGTCATACAATGAGCAGTTCTTC | CASSWDRGSYNEQFF
. | TRBJ1-6 | TRBV3-1/TRBV3-2 | . | TGTGCCAGCAGCCATCATAACCGGGATTACTATAATTCACCCCTCCACTTT | CASSHHNRDYYNSPLHF
TRBD1 | TRBJ1-2 | TRBV25-1 | many | TGTGCCAGCAGCGGACAGGGGAACTATGGCTACACCTTC | CASSGQGNYGYTF
TRBD2 | TRBJ2-1 | TRBV30 | once | TGTGCCTGGAGTGTATCGGTAGCGGGGGGCAATGAGCAGTTCTTC | CAWSVSVAGGNEQFF
TRBD2 | TRBJ2-7 | TRBV2 | . | TGTGCCAGCAGCGCGAGCGGGGGGGATTTAAGCGAGCAGTACTTC | CASSASGGDLSEQYF
TRBD1 | TRBJ1-5 | TRBV18 | once | TGTGCCAGCTCACCTAGGGGACAGGGCCTCGATCAGCCCCAGCATTTT | CASSPRGQGLDQPQHF
. | TRBJ1-1 | TRBV7-2 | . | TGTGCCAGCAGCTTATATGGGGCAGGGGCATCGAACACTGAAGCTTTCTTT | CASSLYGAGASNTEAFF
TRBD1 | TRBJ1-2 | TRBV6-6 | . | TGTGCCAGCACTTCGACAGGGGGCGATTTTGGCTACACCTTC | CASTSTGGDFGYTF
. | TRBJ1-1 | TRBV7-2 | . | TGTGCCAGCAGCTCTCAGGGGAACACTGAAGCTTTCTTT | CASSSQGNTEAFF
. | TRBJ1-3 | TRBV10-3 | . | TGTGCCATCAGTGAATCGGGGATTCATTATGGCTCTGGAAACACCATATATTTT | CAISESGIHYGSGNTIYF
. | TRBJ1-5 | TRBV7-6 | few | TGTGCCAGCAGCGCCCCCGGAGGACAGTATAATCAGCCCCAGCATTTT | CASSAPGGQYNQPQHF
TRBD1 | TRBJ1-4 | TRBV7-6 | . | TGTGCCAGCAGCTTCGGAACAGGGGGGGCAACTAATGAAAAACTGTTTTTT | CASSFGTGGATNEKLFF
. | TRBJ2-2 | TRBV19 | . | TGTGCCAGTGCAGTGAACACCGGGGAGCTGTTTTTT | CASAVNTGELFF
TRBD2 | TRBJ2-1 | TRBV10-3 | . | TGTGCCATCAGTGAGCCCTCAGGACTAGCGAGGAATGAGCAGTTCTTC | CAISEPSGLARNEQFF
TRBD1 | TRBJ2-3 | TRBV5-1 | . | TGCGCCAGCAGCTTGACAGGGGTCACAGATACGCAGTATTTT | CASSLTGVTDTQYF
TRBD2 | TRBJ2-1 | TRBV10-2 | . | TGCGCCACCGACCATAGCGGGGGCCACGGGGATGAGCAGTTCTTC | CATDHSGGHGDEQFF
TRBD1 | TRBJ1-4 | TRBV4-2 | . | TGTGCCAGCAGCCAAGGACAGGGGGCAGCTAATGAAAAACTGTTTTTT | CASSQGQGAANEKLFF
TRBD2 | TRBJ2-3 | TRBV19 | . | TGTGCCAGTAGTCCCACACTAGCGGGGGGGCCGGATACGCAGTATTTT | CASSPTLAGGPDTQYF
TRBD2 | TRBJ2-1 | TRBV5-1 | . | TGCGCCAGCAGCTTGGTGGCGGGGGGCGCGACCTACAATGAGCAGTTCTTC | CASSLVAGGATYNEQFF
. | TRBJ2-3 | TRBV21-1 | . | TGTGCCAGCAGCACCTTCAACGATAGCGGGGGCCCGAGGAGCACAGATACGCAGTATTTT | CASSTFNDSGGPRSTDTQYF
. | TRBJ1-1 | TRBV19 | . | TGTGCCAGTAGTATTTCGGTTGCGGCTGAAGCTTTCTTT | CASSISVAAEAFF
. | TRBJ1-4 | TRBV6-1 | . | TGTGCCAGCAGTGAATGGCCGGGCCGGGGTGAAAAACTGTTTTTT | CASSEWPGRGEKLFF
. | TRBJ1-1 | TRBV6-2/TRBV6-3 | . | TGTGCCAGCAGTCCCCTGGGTGCAGGGGAAGCTTTCTTT | CASSPLGAGEAFF
. | TRBJ2-7 | TRBV5-1 | . | TGCGCCAGCAGCTTGGTGGCCGGAGCTTACGAGCAGTACTTC | CASSLVAGAYEQYF
. | TRBJ1-5 | TRBV2 | . | TGTGCCAGCAGTGGGAACACGGCGGGACAGCCCCAGCATTTT | CASSGNTAGQPQHF
. | TRBJ1-5 | TRBV2 | . | TGTGCCAGCTTACAAGAGAGGAGTCAGCCCCAGCATTTT | CASLQERSQPQHF
. | TRBJ1-6 | TRBV6-5 | . | TGTGCCACCGATAAAGGGGCGCCAGGGAATTCACCCCTCCACTTT | CATDKGAPGNSPLHF
. | TRBJ1-1 | TRBV11-3 | . | TGTGCCAGCAGCTTAGATCCAAGGAGTGAAGCTTTCTTT | CASSLDPRSEAFF
TRBD2 | TRBJ2-2 | TRBV3-1/TRBV3-2 | . | TGTGCCAGCTCCAAGCGGGGGGCAGGAAGCGGGGAGCTGTTTTTT | CASSKRGAGSGELFF